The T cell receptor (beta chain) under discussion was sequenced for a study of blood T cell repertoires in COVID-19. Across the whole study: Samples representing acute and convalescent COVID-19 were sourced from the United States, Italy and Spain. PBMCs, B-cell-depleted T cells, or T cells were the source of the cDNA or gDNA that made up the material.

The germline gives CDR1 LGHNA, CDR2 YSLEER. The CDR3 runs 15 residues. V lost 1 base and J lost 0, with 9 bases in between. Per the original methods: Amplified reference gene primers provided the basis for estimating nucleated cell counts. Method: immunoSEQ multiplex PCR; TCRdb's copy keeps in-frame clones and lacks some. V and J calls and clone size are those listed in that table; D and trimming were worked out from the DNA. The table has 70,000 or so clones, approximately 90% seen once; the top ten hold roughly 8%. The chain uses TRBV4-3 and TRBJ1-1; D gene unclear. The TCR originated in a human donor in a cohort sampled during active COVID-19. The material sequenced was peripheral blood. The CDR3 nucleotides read TGCGCCAGCAGCCAAGGTGTCAGTATGAACACTGAAGCTTTCTTT. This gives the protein CASSQGVSMNTEAFF.